The T cell receptor (beta chain) under discussion was sequenced for a study of T cell changes during pregnancy in multiple sclerosis. The J segment lost 5 bases and the V segment lost 3 bases, leaving 3 bases of the junction unmatched. Per the germline V gene, CDR1 is KGHSH and CDR2 is LQKENI. The CDR3 contains 13 residues. Profiled with immunoSEQ multiplex PCR; TCRdb holds only in-frame clones, not every one. The table has around 110,000 clones, about 90% seen once. The source of this sequence is a female donor with multiple sclerosis, enrolled in a pregnancy study. The source material was peripheral blood, sampled before pregnancy. V usage is TRBV18 and J usage is TRBJ2-5; TRBD2 agrees at 7 bases. CDR3 loop: CASSPLAAETQYF. CDR3 bases: TGTGCCAGCTCACCGCTAGCGGCGGAGACCCAGTACTTC.